Listed below are T cell receptor beta chains from one sample, sequenced in a study of T cell responses to AZD1222 COVID-19 vaccine. Measured with immunoSEQ multiplex PCR; TCRdb has only the in-frame clones, and not every one. The table lists 96,000 or so clones, approximately 90% of them singletons. The sample was peripheral blood, taken on day 0 of AZD1222 vaccination. These receptors were obtained from an adult in good health. Both conserved end residues are trimmed from each CDR3.

TRBV5-5	TRBJ2-6	ASSSGVPGANVLT
TRBV5-6	TRBJ1-2	ASSLSAPGYT
TRBV4-3	TRBJ1-4	ASSQDTGQGEKLF
TRBV2	TRBJ2-5	ASTTQGEVGTQY
TRBV19	TRBJ2-3	ASSMDGLSRDTQY
TRBV5-4	TRBJ1-2	ASSQQIQGIYGYT
TRBV5-6	TRBJ2-7	ASSLGVDRAYEQY
TRBV11-2	TRBJ2-3	ASSGQGGTDTQY
TRBV30	TRBJ1-2	AWIGPGSNYGYT
TRBV18	TRBJ1-1	ASSPLREDTEAF
TRBV5-1	TRBJ1-2	ASYEDPTNYGYT
TRBV21-1	TRBJ1-1	ASSKVNRGTEAF